This T cell receptor beta chain was sequenced in a study of blood T cells in healthy people across ages. A second PCR of roughly 7 to 11 cycles used a sample-barcoded 5' primer and a J-beta primer mix. A 12-random-nucleotide template-switch adaptor tagged each cDNA molecule. Using its own MiXCR run on the 5' RACE reads, TCRdb lists one record per CDR3 protein. This table has about 1,800,000 distinct CDR3 sequences, 28% appearing once. A word on this clonotype: Its antigen is unidentified. One junction end disagrees with the germline gene, perhaps due to a read error.

The CDR3 extends over 19 amino acids. Findings of the study overall: Age advanced and TCR beta diversity per million T cells fell, roughly linearly. Strongly correlated with naive T cell percentage was TCR beta diversity.

This clonotype was sampled from a woman aged 30 to 39 in good health. V and J are TRBV12-3 or TRBV12-4 and TRBJ1-5, with 9 bases that match TRBD1. Source material: blood. The CDR3: CASSLTTTGGLNSNQPLHF. DNA for the CDR3: TGTGCCAGCAGTCTAACAACGACAGGGGGACTAAATAGCAATCAGCCCCTGCATTTT.